The 30 T cell receptor beta chains below were found in one sample sequenced in a study of T-cell reconstitution after alpha-beta-depleted transplantation in children. The authors prepared the TCRbeta library with unique molecular identifiers. TCRdb recomputed calls from the PCR reads with MiXCR, one row per CDR3 protein. Here the sample spans approximately 590,000 distinct CDR3 sequences, 10% being singletons. Sequenced here: PBMCs from the stem cell graft donor, sampled from the stem cell graft. The receptors stem from a human donor who donated a stem cell graft to a child with acute myeloid leukemia.

This clonotype was observed at least ten times. The chain links TRBV20-1 to TRBJ2-3, with 8 bases aligning to TRBD2. CDR1 is DFQATT and CDR2 is SNEGSKA in the germline V gene (reference sequence). The CDR3 is made up of 12 amino acids. Losses at the gene ends were 4 bases for V and 6 bases for J; bases not matched to a gene: 3. DNA for the CDR3: TGCAGTGCTACCGGCGGGAGGGATACGCAGTATTTT. Amino acid sequence: CSATGGRDTQYF.

The V and J genes are TRBV7-9 and TRBJ1-2; 11 bases agree with TRBD1. The J segment lost 4 bases and the V segment lost 4 bases, leaving 5 bases of the junction unmatched. The CDR3 extends over 15 amino acids. Germline V gene sequence: CDR1 SEHNR, CDR2 FQNEAQ (reference sequence). This CDR3 reads CASSSGQGGGYGYTF. The CDR3 DNA reads as TGTGCCAGCAGCTCGGGACAGGGGGGTGGCTATGGCTACACCTTC.

V gene TRBV20-1 combines with J gene TRBJ2-7; 15 nucleotides align to TRBD2. Germline CDR1 and CDR2: DFQATT and SNEGSKA (reference sequence). CDR3 size: 18 residues. The trim removed 4 bases at V and 0 bases at J, leaving 10 bases unmatched. The CDR3 loop is CSAMEGLAGGRFSYEQYF. CDR3 DNA sequence: TGCAGTGCTATGGAGGGACTAGCGGGAGGTAGGTTCTCCTACGAGCAGTACTTC.

This clonotype was observed a handful of times. The V and J genes are TRBV29-1 and TRBJ2-1; 10 nucleotides line up with TRBD2. The CDR3 is made up of 15 amino acids. Germline V gene sequence: CDR1 SQVTM, CDR2 ANQGSEA. The V gene end was trimmed by 4 bases and the J gene end by 5 bases; junction bases not matched to a gene: 8. The CDR3 reads CSVAASGSKDNEQFF. The CDR3 coding sequence is TGCAGCGTTGCGGCTAGCGGGAGTAAGGACAATGAGCAGTTCTTC.

This chain connects TRBV29-1 to TRBJ2-5; a possible D gene is TRBD2 (5 bases). V was shortened by 0 bases and J by 4 bases, with 15 bases between the two germline ends. CDR1 and CDR2 (germline): SQVTM, ANQGSEA. The CDR3 is 15 residues long. This CDR3 is CSVEDGGPVRETQYF. The CDR3 DNA is TGCAGCGTTGAAGATGGAGGTCCGGTCCGAGAGACCCAGTACTTC.

This clonotype turned up a few times. J is TRBJ2-7 and V is TRBV7-2; possible D gene TRBD2, 6 bases. The CDR3 runs to 14 residues. V was shortened by 3 bases and J by 5 bases, with 14 bases between the two germline ends. Germline V gives CDR1 SGHTA, CDR2 FQGNSA. The CDR3 sequence is CASSFGGGWDEQYF. For the CDR3, the DNA is TGTGCCAGCAGCTTCGGCGGAGGGTGGGACGAGCAGTACTTC.

The chain is built from TRBV6-2 or TRBV6-3 and TRBJ2-7; D is uncertain. Trimming stripped 0 bases from V and 2 bases from J, with 17 bases between. This CDR3 is 17 amino acids long. CDR1 is MNHEY, CDR2 SVGEGT, per germline. The CDR3, as DNA: TGTGCCAGCAGTTACTCGCCGCGTCCCGGGCTCCCCTACGAGCAGTACTTC. This sequence encodes CASSYSPRPGLPYEQYF.

This clonotype occurred a few times. This chain uses TRBV27 with TRBJ2-1; 10 bases map to TRBD2. This CDR3 region has 15 residues. Per germline, CDR1 MNHEY and CDR2 SMNVEV (reference sequence). The V and J ends lost 7 bases and 9 bases, in that order; junction bases with no gene match: 12. This chain's CDR3 is CASISGRSRGGEQFF. The CDR3 DNA sequence: TGTGCCAGCATTAGCGGGAGGTCCCGAGGGGGTGAGCAGTTCTTC.

This clonotype occurred a few times. V is TRBV27 and J is TRBJ2-1; 7 nucleotides line up with TRBD1. Looked up from germline, CDR1 is MNHEY and CDR2 is SMNVEV (reference sequence). V was clipped by 3 bases and J by 6 bases; unmatched bases: 11. The CDR3 is 16 residues long. Here the CDR3 reads CASSFSVPTGFNEQFF. The CDR3 DNA is TGTGCCAGCAGTTTCTCAGTCCCGACAGGGTTCAATGAGCAGTTCTTC.

V usage is TRBV7-3 and J usage is TRBJ1-1; 7 bases align to TRBD1. Germline CDR1 and CDR2: SGHTA and FQGTGA. The junction had 6 bases not matched to a gene; V was cut back by 3 bases and J by 5 bases. The CDR3 is 14 residues long. In DNA, the CDR3 is TGTGCCAGCAGCTTCACAGGGGAGTTGACTGAAGCTTTCTTT. Encoded protein: CASSFTGELTEAFF. Full variable domain (rest looked up from reference TRBV7-3 and TRBJ1-1): GAGVSQTPSNKVTEKGKYVELRCDPISGHTALYWYRQSLGQGPEFLIYFQGTGAADDSGLPNDRFFAVRPEGSVSTLKIQRTERGDSAVYLCASSFTGELTEAFFGQGTRLTVV.

There are many counts of this clonotype. This chain links TRBV12-3 or TRBV12-4 with TRBJ1-1; D possibly corresponds to TRBD1 (5 bases). Trimming removed 6 bases at V and 1 base at J, with 12 bases between. The CDR3 totals 14 residues. The CDR3 region has the DNA TGTGCCAGCAGGCTGGATACAGGGAACACTGAAGCTTTCTTT. Its protein is CASRLDTGNTEAFF.

The chain has TRBV9 and TRBJ2-2; D is ambiguous. This CDR3 is built from 14 residues. CDR1 and CDR2 (germline): SGDLS, YYNGEE. Trimming left V 3 bases short and J 6 bases short, with 12 bases between. The CDR3 sequence: CASSAVGGPGELFF. The CDR3 DNA sequence: TGTGCCAGCAGCGCCGTAGGTGGGCCCGGGGAGCTGTTTTTT.

This clonotype has just a few counts. The V gene is TRBV29-1, the J gene TRBJ1-3; TRBD1 is a possible D gene (5 bases). The germline CDR1 and CDR2 sequences are SQVTM and ANQGSEA. Trimming took off 4 bases at V and 0 bases at J, with 13 bases between the two ends. CDR3 length equals 15 residues. The CDR3 region is CSVASAGYSGNTIYF. The CDR3 DNA sequence: TGCAGCGTTGCCTCGGCAGGGTACTCTGGAAACACCATATATTTT.

This chain connects TRBV6-1 to TRBJ1-2; TRBD1 is a possible D gene (5 bases). This CDR3 has 15 residues. Germline lookup yields CDR1 MNHNS and CDR2 SASEGT. Trimming left V 5 bases short and J 2 bases short, with 15 bases between. CDR3 protein: CASSPGTSQNYGYTF. The CDR3 DNA follows: TGTGCCAGCAGTCCCGGGACCTCCCAGAACTATGGCTACACCTTC.

This clonotype occurred many times. V usage is TRBV20-1 and J usage is TRBJ2-3; D tentatively fits TRBD1 or TRBD2 (5 bases each). V was shortened by 5 bases and J by 6 bases, with 15 bases between the two germline ends. The CDR3 length is 13 residues. Germline V gene lookup returns CDR1 DFQATT and CDR2 SNEGSKA (reference sequence). The DNA for the CDR3 is TGCAGTGCTGCCCCCCGGGGCCCGGATACGCAGTATTTT. Protein sequence: CSAAPRGPDTQYF.

This clonotype was seen many times. The chain couples TRBV27 to TRBJ2-7; a possible D gene is TRBD1 (6 bases). From germline, CDR1 is MNHEY and CDR2 SMNVEV (reference sequence). V shed 8 bases and J shed 2 bases, with 13 bases lying between them. CDR3 length: 13 amino acids. CDR3 sequence (DNA): TGTGCCAGCCAACGTCCAGGGGCCTACGAGCAGTACTTC. Its protein product is CASQRPGAYEQYF.

This clonotype was seen repeatedly, ten times or more. V gene TRBV18 combines with J gene TRBJ2-7, with D perhaps TRBD2 (6 bases). V lost 0 bases, J lost 7 bases, and 10 bases lay in between. The germline CDR1 and CDR2 sequences are KGHSH and LQKENI. The CDR3 sequence is 13 residues long. CDR3 in amino acids: CASSPPVGGEQYF. CDR3 coding DNA: TGTGCCAGCTCACCACCGGTCGGGGGAGAGCAGTACTTC.

The gene calls are TRBV6-1 and TRBJ2-5; no clear D gene. CDR1 and CDR2 (germline): MNHNS, SASEGT. V lost 0 bases and J lost 5, with 16 bases in between. This CDR3 contains 16 residues. CDR3 amino acids: CASSEATGTTRETQYF. For the CDR3, the DNA is TGTGCCAGCAGTGAAGCAACCGGTACCACCAGGGAGACCCAGTACTTC.

This clonotype has ten or more counts. The chain carries TRBV12-3 or TRBV12-4 and TRBJ2-1; 11 bases match TRBD1. The CDR3 has 16 amino acids. After removal of 3 bases from V and 2 bases from J, the junction contained 3 bases not matched to a gene. CDR3 nucleotides: TGTGCCAGCAGTTTGAGGACAGGGGGCGCCTACAATGAGCAGTTCTTC. Translation gives CASSLRTGGAYNEQFF.

The table lists this clonotype with a few counts. V is TRBV28 and J is TRBJ1-5; 8 nucleotides line up with TRBD1. J lost 5 bases, V lost 10 bases, and 4 bases had no gene match. This CDR3 has 12 amino acids. The V gene's germline CDR1 is MDHEN and CDR2 SYDVKM. CDR3 loop: CATDRGDQPQHF. The CDR3 DNA sequence: TGTGCCACCGACAGGGGTGATCAGCCCCAGCATTTT.

This clonotype was seen at least ten times. This sequence joins TRBV20-1 and TRBJ2-4; tentatively, D is TRBD1 (6 bases). With 4 bases removed from V and 2 bases from J, the gap between germline ends came to 9 bases. Germline values: CDR1 DFQATT, CDR2 SNEGSKA (reference sequence). The CDR3 spans 13 residues. CDR3 loop: CSAKQGSKNIQYF. CDR3 nucleotide sequence: TGCAGTGCTAAACAGGGTTCCAAAAACATTCAGTACTTC.

This clonotype was seen a few times. The V call is TRBV7-2, the J call TRBJ2-1; 9 nucleotides match TRBD1. After removal of 8 bases from V and 10 bases from J, the junction contained 9 bases not matched to a gene. The CDR3 extends over 13 amino acids. The germline V gene has CDR1 SGHTA and CDR2 FQGNSA. The CDR3 reads CASARQGGGEQFF. CDR3 DNA sequence: TGTGCCAGCGCCCGACAGGGGGGCGGAGAGCAGTTCTTC.

The CDR3 DNA reads as TGTGCCAGCAGTTTACGCCCAGGGCTGCGGGAGCATTTT. This encodes CASSLRPGLREHF. The V call is TRBV12-3 or TRBV12-4, the J call TRBJ1-5; TRBD1 might be the D (5 bases). CDR3 length: 13 amino acids. Trimming cost V 2 bases and J 14 bases, with 16 bases left between them.

This clonotype was seen more than once but under ten times. The rearrangement links TRBV20-1 to TRBJ2-2; TRBD2 matches at 9 bases. Germline V gene lookup returns CDR1 DFQATT and CDR2 SNEGSKA (reference sequence). V was clipped by 6 bases and J by 1 base; unmatched bases: 3. The length of the CDR3 is 14 residues. CDR3 sequence (DNA): TGCAGTGCCCTAGCGGGGAAGAACACCGGGGAGCTGTTTTTT. Translation: CSALAGKNTGELFF.

On this clonotype itself: This likely comes from a read error, as the CDR3 has no conserved phenylalanine or tryptophan at its end. This chain joins TRBV7-2 and TRBJ2-7; 14 bases map to TRBD2. CDR3 length: 16 residues. Germline assignment: CDR1 SGHTA and CDR2 FQGNSA. V shed 2 bases and J 5 bases; nucleotides not matched to a gene: 5. The CDR3 DNA is TGTGCCAGCAGCTTACCTGGGACTAGCGGGAGAAACGAGCAGTACTGC. Its protein product is CASSLPGTSGRNEQYC.

The chain employs TRBV27 and TRBJ2-2; TRBD2 is a possible D gene (5 bases). In germline, CDR1 is MNHEY, CDR2 SMNVEV (reference sequence). This CDR3 has 16 amino acids. V lost 3 bases, J lost 5 bases, and 16 bases lay in between. The CDR3 sequence: CASSFGGPGRTGELFF. As DNA, the CDR3 is TGTGCCAGCAGTTTCGGCGGCCCGGGGAGAACCGGGGAGCTGTTTTTT.

CDR3 bases: TGCGCCAGCAGCCGTTGGGGGGAGACCCAGTACTTC. Protein sequence: CASSRWGETQYF. This chain links TRBV5-1 with TRBJ2-5; D tentatively reads TRBD1 or TRBD2 (5 bases each). In germline, CDR1 is SGHRS, CDR2 YFSETQ. The CDR3 is made up of 12 amino acids. Between the trimmed V and J ends, which lost 4 bases and 5 bases, there was a span of 9 bases.

V is TRBV20-1 and J is TRBJ2-3; a possible D gene is TRBD2 (6 bases). V lost 2 bases to trimming and J lost 2 bases, with 8 bases between them. The V gene's germline CDR1 is DFQATT and CDR2 SNEGSKA (reference sequence). The CDR3 covers 13 residues. The CDR3 loop reads CSARLALTDTQYF. The CDR3 DNA is TGCAGTGCTAGACTAGCGCTCACAGATACGCAGTATTTT.

In this sample, this clonotype turned up a few times. The CDR3 reads CASSFSDSQETQYF. CDR3 bases: TGTGCCAGCAGCTTTTCAGACAGCCAAGAGACCCAGTACTTC. This chain joins TRBV11-2 and TRBJ2-5, with D possibly being TRBD1 (5 bases). CDR1 and CDR2 (germline): SGHAT, FQNNGV. V was shortened by 3 bases and J by 1 base, with 9 bases between the two germline ends. The length of the CDR3 is 14 residues.

The rearrangement links TRBV6-2 or TRBV6-3 to TRBJ2-7, with 7 bases lining up with TRBD2. V lost 6 bases and J lost 8; bases outside the gene matches: 16. The CDR3 runs 15 residues. Germline lookup yields CDR1 MNHEY and CDR2 SVGEGT. DNA of the CDR3: TGTGCCAGCAGCAACGGGGGGACTACGGTCGATAAGCAGTACTTC. Translation gives CASSNGGTTVDKQYF.